The source of this T cell receptor (beta chain) is a study of blood T cell repertoires in COVID-19. Overall study: PBMCs, B-cell-depleted T cells, or T cells provided the cDNA or gDNA that made up the material.

Seattle participants joined during active infection and were tracked over time. The repertoire was sequenced with immunoSEQ multiplex PCR; TCRdb's copy has only in-frame clones and lacks some. Among approximately 300,000 clones listed, about 90% were seen once. Germline V lookup: CDR1 SGHRS, CDR2 YFSETQ. The CDR3 is 16 residues long. After removal of 4 bases from V and 9 bases from J, the junction contained 12 bases not matched to a gene. This clone was observed once. Sequencing was done on a sample of peripheral blood. The chain joins TRBV5-1 to TRBJ1-6; 8 nucleotides line up with TRBD1. The receptor was isolated from a young woman with COVID-19, enrolled during active disease. CDR3 in amino acids: CASSVGTGPFSSPLHF. Here the CDR3 DNA reads TGCGCCAGCAGCGTGGGGACAGGCCCGTTTAGTTCACCCCTCCACTTT.